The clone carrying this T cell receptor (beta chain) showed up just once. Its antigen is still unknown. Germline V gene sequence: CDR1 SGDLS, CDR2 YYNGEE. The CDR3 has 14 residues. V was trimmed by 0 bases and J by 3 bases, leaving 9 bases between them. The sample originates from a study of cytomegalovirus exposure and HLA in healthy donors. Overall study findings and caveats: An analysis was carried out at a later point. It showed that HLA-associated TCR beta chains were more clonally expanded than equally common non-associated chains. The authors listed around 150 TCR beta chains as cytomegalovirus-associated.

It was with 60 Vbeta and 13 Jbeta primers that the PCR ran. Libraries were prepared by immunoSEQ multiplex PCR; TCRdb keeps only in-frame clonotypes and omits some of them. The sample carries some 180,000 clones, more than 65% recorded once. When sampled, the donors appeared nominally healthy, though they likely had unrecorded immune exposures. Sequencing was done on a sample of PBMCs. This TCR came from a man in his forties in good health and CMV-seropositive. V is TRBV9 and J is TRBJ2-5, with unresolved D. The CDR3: CASSVGLAEETQYF. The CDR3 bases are TGTGCCAGCAGCGTAGGCCTGGCAGAAGAGACCCAGTACTTC.